A selection of T cell receptor beta chains follows, all from one sample in a study of regulatory T cells in long-lasting Graves disease. Using its own MiXCR run on the multiplex PCR reads, TCRdb lists one record per CDR3 protein. Of some 460,000 distinct CDR3 sequences listed, under 20% are singletons. The same data also went into a second study, on T cells in Graves' hyperthyroidism and ophthalmopathy.

Sample: peripheral blood mononuclear cells (PBMCs), taken at new diagnosis, from a patient treated with antithyroid drugs. The origin of the receptors is a man aged 35 to 55 with Graves disease. The CDR3 runs from the conserved cysteine through the conserved F or W. The D gene is left open where the match is weak. For some rows the clone size is stated as once, few or many, or as a class when expanded; others skip it.

size,V,length,J,D,CDR3,DNA
NA,TRBV27,16,TRBJ1-2,TRBD1,CASSLSGRTGGDGYTF,TGTGCCAGCAGTTTATCGGGCCGGACAGGGGGGGATGGCTACACCTTC
NA,TRBV20-1,16,TRBJ2-1,NA,CSAPRYRSLSYNEQFF,TGCAGTGCTCCCCGGTACCGTAGCCTCTCCTACAATGAGCAGTTCTTC
many,TRBV12-3/TRBV12-4,12,TRBJ1-2,NA,CASSLGTRGYTF,TGTGCCAGCAGTTTGGGGACCCGCGGCTACACCTTC
few,TRBV5-1,14,TRBJ1-1,NA,CASSWGTSNTEAFF,TGTGCCAGCAGCTGGGGGACTTCGAACACTGAAGCTTTCTTT
many,TRBV5-1,11,TRBJ1-1,NA,CASSLNTEAFF,TGTGCCAGCAGCTTGAACACTGAAGCTTTCTTT
many,TRBV12-3/TRBV12-4,15,TRBJ1-3,NA,CASSLAAGPGNTIYF,TGTGCCAGCAGTTTGGCCGCCGGTCCTGGAAACACCATATATTTT
many,TRBV24-1,15,TRBJ2-5,NA,CATSVMGEGQETQYF,TGTGCCACCAGTGTTATGGGAGAGGGTCAAGAGACCCAGTACTTC
many,TRBV29-1,14,TRBJ2-7,NA,CSVRTESGWYEQYF,TGCAGCGTCCGGACGGAGAGCGGGTGGTACGAGCAGTACTTC
NA,TRBV10-3,15,TRBJ2-1,NA,CAISESQGRFDEQFF,TGTGCCATCAGTGAGTCACAGGGGAGGTTCGATGAGCAGTTCTTC
many,TRBV7-2,14,TRBJ2-7,NA,CASSLGGTNYEQYF,TGTGCCAGCAGTTTAGGCGGAACAAACTACGAGCAGTACTTC
many,TRBV5-1,13,TRBJ2-1,NA,CASSLRDLGEQFF,TGCGCCAGCAGCTTGAGGGACCTAGGGGAGCAGTTCTTC
few,TRBV12-3/TRBV12-4,19,TRBJ2-2,NA,CASSVHQGGMVANTGELFF,TGTGCCAGCAGTGTCCATCAGGGAGGTATGGTTGCGAACACCGGGGAGCTGTTTTTT
many,TRBV2,14,TRBJ2-2,TRBD2,CASRGTSGTGELFF,TGTGCCAGCAGGGGCACTAGCGGGACCGGGGAGCTGTTTTTT
NA,TRBV28,14,TRBJ2-1,TRBD2,CAIRSGRLDNEQFF,TGTGCCATTAGAAGCGGGAGACTTGACAATGAGCAGTTCTTC
many,TRBV2,15,TRBJ2-2,NA,CASSGLGVDTGELFF,TGTGCCAGCAGTGGGTTAGGGGTTGACACCGGGGAGCTGTTTTTT
NA,TRBV10-3,14,TRBJ2-1,NA,CAISDSRGGNEQFF,TGTGCCATCAGCGACTCGCGAGGGGGGAATGAGCAGTTCTTC
few,TRBV9,15,TRBJ2-1,TRBD2,CASSVGPAGDNEQFF,TGTGCCAGCAGCGTAGGTCCAGCGGGGGACAATGAGCAGTTCTTC
many,TRBV30,14,TRBJ1-6,TRBD1,CAWSAGTGDSPLHF,TGTGCCTGGAGTGCCGGGACAGGGGATTCACCCCTCCACTTT
many,TRBV20-1,13,TRBJ2-3,NA,CSTDPTSTDTQYF,TGCAGTACTGACCCCACTAGCACAGATACGCAGTATTTT
NA,TRBV2,13,TRBJ2-1,TRBD2,CASSEFSGVEQFF,TGTGCCAGCAGTGAGTTTAGCGGGGTTGAGCAGTTCTTC
many,TRBV12-3/TRBV12-4,13,TRBJ2-1,NA,CASRPRGYNEQFF,TGTGCCAGCAGACCCCGGGGTTACAATGAGCAGTTCTTC
many,TRBV7-9,14,TRBJ2-3,TRBD2,CASSKRELTDTQYF,TGTGCCAGCAGTAAGCGGGAGCTCACAGATACGCAGTATTTT
NA,TRBV7-2,13,TRBJ2-2,NA,CASSLSIGGELFF,TGTGCCAGCAGCTTATCCATAGGTGGGGAGCTGTTTTTT
NA,TRBV5-1,14,TRBJ2-6,NA,CASSSDTGANVLTF,TGCGCCAGCAGCTCCGACACTGGGGCCAACGTCCTGACTTTC
NA,TRBV27,18,TRBJ2-2,NA,CASSIPAEGARFAGELFF,TGTGCCAGCAGTATCCCTGCGGAGGGGGCCCGGTTCGCCGGGGAGCTGTTTTTT
many,TRBV24-1,18,TRBJ2-1,TRBD2,CATSDTPGLAAGGNEQFF,TGTGCCACCAGTGACACACCGGGACTAGCGGCAGGGGGCAATGAGCAGTTCTTC
many,TRBV11-2,15,TRBJ2-7,NA,CASSLSAGGSYEQYF,TGTGCCAGCAGCTTATCGGCAGGCGGGTCCTACGAGCAGTACTTC
NA,TRBV29-1,11,TRBJ2-7,NA,CSVEGRDEQYF,TGCAGCGTTGAAGGCAGGGACGAGCAGTACTTC
NA,TRBV28,15,TRBJ2-1,TRBD2,CASRGSGRAFNEQFF,TGTGCCAGCAGGGGTAGCGGGAGGGCCTTCAATGAGCAGTTCTTC
many,TRBV3-1,13,TRBJ1-1,TRBD1,CASSIQGSGVAFF,TGTGCCAGCAGCATACAGGGGAGTGGAGTAGCTTTCTTT
NA,TRBV12-5,14,TRBJ2-1,NA,CASGLGGSYNEQFF,TGTGCCAGCGGTTTGGGGGGATCCTACAATGAGCAGTTCTTC
many,TRBV5-1,15,TRBJ2-1,TRBD1,CASSVRDRGRNEQFF,TGCGCCAGCAGCGTCCGGGACAGGGGGCGCAATGAGCAGTTCTTC
NA,TRBV19,15,TRBJ1-2,TRBD1,CAGSGDSGSNYGYTF,TGTGCCGGTAGTGGGGACAGTGGATCTAACTATGGCTACACCTTC
few,TRBV7-7,23,TRBJ2-1,TRBD2,CASSASLAGDNISRRGSYNEQFF,TGTGCTAGCAGCGCCTCCCTAGCGGGAGATAATATCTCCCGCAGGGGGTCCTACAATGAGCAGTTCTTC
many,TRBV7-9,14,TRBJ2-3,NA,CASSLDLATDTQYF,TGTGCCAGCAGCTTAGATTTAGCCACAGATACGCAGTATTTT
many,TRBV2,15,TRBJ2-2,NA,CASRGGTVNTGELFF,TGTGCCAGCAGGGGTGGGACGGTGAACACCGGGGAGCTGTTTTTT
few,TRBV5-1,15,TRBJ1-5,TRBD1,CASSLGDRENQPQHF,TGCGCCAGCAGCTTGGGGGACAGGGAGAATCAGCCCCAGCATTTT
few,TRBV19,17,TRBJ2-1,NA,CASSTLGTASSYNEQFF,TGTGCCAGTAGTACCCTAGGGACGGCTAGCTCCTACAATGAGCAGTTCTTC
many,TRBV14,15,TRBJ2-5,NA,CASSQMGNTWETQYF,TGTGCCAGCAGCCAAATGGGGAATACTTGGGAGACCCAGTACTTC
NA,TRBV5-1,18,TRBJ1-3,NA,CASSLVPGGLNSGNTIYF,TGCGCCAGCAGCTTGGTTCCCGGGGGCCTTAACTCTGGAAACACCATATATTTT
many,TRBV28,14,TRBJ2-7,NA,CASSLFRKFYEQYF,TGTGCCAGCAGTTTGTTCAGAAAATTCTACGAGCAGTACTTC
many,TRBV19,15,TRBJ1-1,TRBD1,CASSVTGTGNTEAFF,TGCGCCAGCAGCGTTACCGGGACAGGGAACACTGAAGCTTTCTTT
few,TRBV5-6,12,TRBJ1-1,NA,CASSYDGREAFF,TGTGCCAGCAGCTACGACGGCAGGGAAGCTTTCTTT
many,TRBV20-1,14,TRBJ1-5,NA,CSATADNTNQPQHF,TGCAGTGCCACCGCGGACAATACAAATCAGCCCCAGCATTTT
few,TRBV7-9,10,TRBJ1-1,NA,CASSPLPAFF,TGTGCCAGCAGCCCTCTTCCCGCTTTCTTT
many,TRBV20-1,13,TRBJ2-7,TRBD2,CSAQTSDTYEQYF,TGCAGTGCTCAGACTAGCGACACCTACGAGCAGTACTTC
many,TRBV6-1,17,TRBJ2-5,NA,CASSEREGATYQETQYF,TGTGCCAGCAGTGAGAGGGAAGGGGCGACGTACCAAGAGACCCAGTACTTC
many,TRBV2,14,TRBJ2-1,TRBD2,CASSRLAGDDEQFF,TGTGCCAGCAGTAGACTAGCGGGAGATGATGAGCAGTTCTTC
many,TRBV20-1,14,TRBJ2-7,NA,CSARDLGRGDEQYF,TGCAGTGCTAGAGACCTGGGACGAGGGGACGAGCAGTACTTC
NA,TRBV4-1,16,TRBJ1-1,TRBD1,CASSQDSGTGKVWAFF,TGCGCCAGCAGCCAAGACTCCGGGACAGGGAAGGTGTGGGCTTTCTTT
NA,TRBV7-3,15,TRBJ2-1,TRBD2,CASSSRGGSGSQQFF,TGTGCCAGCAGCTCCAGGGGGGGTAGCGGGAGTCAGCAGTTCTTC